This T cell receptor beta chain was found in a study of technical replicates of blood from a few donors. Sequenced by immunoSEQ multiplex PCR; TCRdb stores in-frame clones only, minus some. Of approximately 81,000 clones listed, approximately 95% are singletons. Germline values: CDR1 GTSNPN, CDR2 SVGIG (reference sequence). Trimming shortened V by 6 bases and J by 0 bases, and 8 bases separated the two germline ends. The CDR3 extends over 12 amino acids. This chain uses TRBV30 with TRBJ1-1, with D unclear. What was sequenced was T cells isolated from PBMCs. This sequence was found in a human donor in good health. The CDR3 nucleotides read TGTGCCTGCTTAGACATGAACACTGAAGCTTTCTTT. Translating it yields CACLDMNTEAFF.